This T cell receptor (beta chain) appears in the sequencing data of a study of shared clonotypes between healthy human individuals. Study details: There were three CD4 naive, three CD4 memory, two CD8 naive and one CD8 memory plates per donor.

Each sample came from a Caucasian adult donor living in Nashville, Tennessee. V lost 3 bases and J lost 4; bases outside the gene matches: 4. This CDR3 comprises 14 residues. Germline-derived CDR1 and CDR2 are SGHRS and YFSETQ. Only in-frame clones appear in the TCRdb table, and some are missing; sequencing was by immunoSEQ multiplex PCR. The sample holds over a million clones; 65% to 75% are singletons and the top ten take roughly 1.5%. This TCR derives from a young man in good health. The sequencing input was memory CD4+ T cells sorted from blood. Subset indicated: CD45RA-negative fraction. V gene TRBV5-1 combines with J gene TRBJ2-1; 7 nucleotides match TRBD1. The CDR3 sequence: CASSYGQEYNEQFF. The CDR3 DNA sequence: TGCGCCAGCAGCTACGGACAGGAGTACAATGAGCAGTTCTTC. The variable domain in full, with the rest retrieved from reference TRBV5-1 and TRBJ2-1, is KAGVTQTPRYLIKTRGQQVTLSCSPISGHRSVSWYQQTPGQGLQFLFEYFSETQRNKGNFPGRFSGRQFSNSRSEMNVSTLELGDSALYLCASSYGQEYNEQFFGPGTRLTVL.